This paragraph reports one T cell receptor beta chain. Its target is not known. The data were obtained in a study of T cells in localized non-small cell lung cancer. The CDR3 loop spans 15 amino acids. Per germline, CDR1 SEHNR and CDR2 FQNEAQ (reference sequence). The V gene end was trimmed by 2 bases and the J gene end by 1 base; junction bases not matched to a gene: 1. Profiled with immunoSEQ multiplex PCR; TCRdb holds only in-frame clones, not every one. There are tens of thousands of clones in the sample; 85% to 90% occur only once, and roughly 6% lies in the top ten. Whole-study results and caveats: Within adjacent lung there appeared a median around 57 of the top 100 tumor clones. Only one tumor region went through sequencing, so heterogeneity may still be there.

The sequence was obtained from a man between 40 and 70 years old with stage II lung adenocarcinoma. The source material was PBMCs, sampled before any cancer treatment. The chain joins TRBV7-9 to TRBJ2-7, with 11 bases fitting TRBD2. In DNA, the CDR3 is TGTGCCAGCAGCTTAATAGCGGGAGGGTCCTACGAGCAGTACTTC. Translating it yields CASSLIAGGSYEQYF.